The TCR beta chain described here comes from a study of T-cell memory formation after mild COVID-19. Study results and caveats: Among CD4+ contracting clones, most were CM and EM, and CD8+ ones EMRA. The second-wave clones peaking on day 37 were not confirmed as SARS-CoV-2-specific.

The V and J ends lost 10 bases and 0 bases respectively, with 13 bases between them. The CDR3 totals 15 residues. Germline CDR1 and CDR2: MNHEY and SVGAGI. There are many counts of this clonotype. Its specificity is unknown. Constant-segment-primed 5'RACE gave TCR alpha and TCR beta cDNA libraries with sample barcodes and UMIs. MiXCR was run by TCRdb on the 5' RACE reads, yielding one entry per CDR3 protein. The top ten hold 25% to 30% of the sample, which has 30,000 to 45,000 distinct CDR3 sequences, about an eighth seen once. The genes are TRBV6-5 and TRBJ2-6, with D unclear. The TCR comes from a man between 18 and 35 years old who had mild COVID-19 (a few samples of this study predate the infection). Cell type and time point are not known. Sequencing was done on a sample of PBMCs or a T cell subset sorted from them (not recorded which). CDR3 coding DNA: TGTGCCACTTGCAGACACTTCTCTGGGGCCAACGTCCTGACTTTC. This gives the protein CATCRHFSGANVLTF.